The following is a TCR beta chain sequence with its context. This sample was included in a study of technical replicates of blood from several donors. The data were produced by immunoSEQ multiplex PCR, yet TCRdb's version contains in-frame clones alone and is incomplete. The sample consists of tens of thousands of clones, approximately 86% of them appearing once. Sequencing was carried out using PBMCs. The sequence was collected from a human donor in good health. Some clones in this sample may be carry-over from other donors' samples.

CDR3 residues: CASSQEGRNTDTQYF. CDR3 nucleotide sequence: TGCGCCAGCAGCCAAGAGGGCCGAAACACAGATACGCAGTATTTT. The chain carries TRBV4-3 and TRBJ2-3; no reliable D call. This CDR3 contains 15 residues. The V and J ends lost 0 bases and 2 bases respectively, with 9 bases between them. The germline gives CDR1 LGHNA, CDR2 YSLEER.